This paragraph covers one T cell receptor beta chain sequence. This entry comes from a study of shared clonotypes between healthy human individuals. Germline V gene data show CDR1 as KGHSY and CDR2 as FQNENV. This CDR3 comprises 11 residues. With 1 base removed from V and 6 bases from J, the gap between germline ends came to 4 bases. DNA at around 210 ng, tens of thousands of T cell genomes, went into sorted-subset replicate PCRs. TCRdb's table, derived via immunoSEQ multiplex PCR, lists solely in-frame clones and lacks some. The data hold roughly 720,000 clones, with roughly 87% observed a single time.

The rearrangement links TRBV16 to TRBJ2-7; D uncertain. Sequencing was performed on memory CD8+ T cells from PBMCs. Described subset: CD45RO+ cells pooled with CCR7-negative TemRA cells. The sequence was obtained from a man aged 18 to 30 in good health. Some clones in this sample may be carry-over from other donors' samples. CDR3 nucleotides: TGTGCCAGCAGCCAATTGGGCGAGCAGTACTTC. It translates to CASSQLGEQYF.